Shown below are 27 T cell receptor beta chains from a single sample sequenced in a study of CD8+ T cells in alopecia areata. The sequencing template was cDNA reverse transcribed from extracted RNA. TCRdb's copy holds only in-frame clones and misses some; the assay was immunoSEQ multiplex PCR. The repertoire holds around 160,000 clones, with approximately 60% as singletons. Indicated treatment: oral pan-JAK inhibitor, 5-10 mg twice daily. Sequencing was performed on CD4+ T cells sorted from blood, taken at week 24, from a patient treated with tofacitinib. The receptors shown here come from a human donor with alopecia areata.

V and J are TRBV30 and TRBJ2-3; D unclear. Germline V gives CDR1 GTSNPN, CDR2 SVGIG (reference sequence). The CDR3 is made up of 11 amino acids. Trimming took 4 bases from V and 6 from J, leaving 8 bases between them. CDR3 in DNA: TGTGCCTGGACGTTAGGCGATACGCAGTATTTT. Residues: CAWTLGDTQYF.

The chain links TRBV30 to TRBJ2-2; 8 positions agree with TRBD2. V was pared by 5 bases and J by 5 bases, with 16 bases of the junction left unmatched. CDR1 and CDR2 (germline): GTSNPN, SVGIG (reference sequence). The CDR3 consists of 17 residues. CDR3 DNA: TGTGCCTGGTTCCCCCGGCGTCGGGGGGGGCATACCGGGGAGCTGTTTTTT. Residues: CAWFPRRRGGHTGELFF.

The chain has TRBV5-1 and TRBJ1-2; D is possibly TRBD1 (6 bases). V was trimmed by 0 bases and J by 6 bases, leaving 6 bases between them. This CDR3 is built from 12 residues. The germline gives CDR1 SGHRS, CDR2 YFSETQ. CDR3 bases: TGCGCCAGCAGCTTGGAGGGGGATGGCTACACCTTC. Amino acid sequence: CASSLEGDGYTF.

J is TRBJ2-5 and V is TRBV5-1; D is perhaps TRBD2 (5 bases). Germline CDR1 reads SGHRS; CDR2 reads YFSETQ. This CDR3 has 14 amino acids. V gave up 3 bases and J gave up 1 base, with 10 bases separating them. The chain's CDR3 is CASSSAGGQETQYF. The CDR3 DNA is TGCGCCAGCAGCTCTGCGGGCGGCCAAGAGACCCAGTACTTC.

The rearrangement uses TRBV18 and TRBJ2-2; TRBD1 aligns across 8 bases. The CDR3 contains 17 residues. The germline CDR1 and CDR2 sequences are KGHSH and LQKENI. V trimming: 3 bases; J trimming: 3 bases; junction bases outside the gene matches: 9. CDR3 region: CASSPLSGQGDTGELFF. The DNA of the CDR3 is TGTGCCAGCTCACCCCTATCTGGACAGGGTGACACCGGGGAGCTGTTTTTT.

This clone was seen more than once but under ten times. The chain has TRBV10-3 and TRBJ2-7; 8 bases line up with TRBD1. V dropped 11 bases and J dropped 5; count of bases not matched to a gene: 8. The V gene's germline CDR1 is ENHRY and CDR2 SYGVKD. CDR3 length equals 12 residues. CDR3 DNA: TGTGCCGTCAACAGGGGGGCGGACGAGCAGTACTTC. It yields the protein CAVNRGADEQYF.

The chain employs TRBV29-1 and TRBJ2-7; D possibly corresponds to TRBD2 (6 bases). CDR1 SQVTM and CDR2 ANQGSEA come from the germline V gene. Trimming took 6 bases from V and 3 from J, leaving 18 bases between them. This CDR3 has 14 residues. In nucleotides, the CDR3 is TGCAGCGTCGCAGCCGGGACTGGGATCTACGAGCAGTACTTC. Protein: CSVAAGTGIYEQYF.

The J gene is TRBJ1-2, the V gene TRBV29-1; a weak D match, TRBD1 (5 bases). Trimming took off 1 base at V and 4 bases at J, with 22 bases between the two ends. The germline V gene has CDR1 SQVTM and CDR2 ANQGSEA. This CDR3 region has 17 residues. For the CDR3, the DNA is TGCAGCGTTGAAGCTCGCACAGGCGGGTCTACAACCTATGGCTACACCTTC. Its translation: CSVEARTGGSTTYGYTF.

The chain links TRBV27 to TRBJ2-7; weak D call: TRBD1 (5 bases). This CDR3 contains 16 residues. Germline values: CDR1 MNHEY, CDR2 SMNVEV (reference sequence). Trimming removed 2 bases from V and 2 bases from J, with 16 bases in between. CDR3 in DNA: TGTGCCAGCAGTTTAGGAAGAGGCAGGACACCCTACGAGCAGTACTTC. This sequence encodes CASSLGRGRTPYEQYF.

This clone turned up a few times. The CDR3 spells CASSQGVAGGLAASYEQYF. DNA of the CDR3: TGCGCCAGCAGCCAAGGTGTAGCAGGTGGACTAGCGGCCTCCTACGAGCAGTACTTC. The gene calls are TRBV4-1 and TRBJ2-7; 10 nucleotides line up with TRBD2. Germline CDR1 reads MGHRA; CDR2 reads YSYEKL. Trimming took 1 base from V and 0 from J; bases not matched to a gene: 12. This CDR3 spans 19 amino acids.

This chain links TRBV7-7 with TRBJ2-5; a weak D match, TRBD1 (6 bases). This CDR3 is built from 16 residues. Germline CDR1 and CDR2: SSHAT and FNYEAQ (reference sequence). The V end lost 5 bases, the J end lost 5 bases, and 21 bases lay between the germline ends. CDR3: CASSPAQGKGRETQYF. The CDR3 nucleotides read TGTGCCAGCAGCCCAGCCCAGGGGAAGGGAAGGGAGACCCAGTACTTC.

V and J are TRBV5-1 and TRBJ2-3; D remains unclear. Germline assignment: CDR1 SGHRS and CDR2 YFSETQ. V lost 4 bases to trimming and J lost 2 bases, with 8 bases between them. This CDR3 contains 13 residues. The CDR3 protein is CASSPTPTDTQYF. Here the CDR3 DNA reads TGCGCCAGCAGCCCGACCCCCACAGATACGCAGTATTTT.

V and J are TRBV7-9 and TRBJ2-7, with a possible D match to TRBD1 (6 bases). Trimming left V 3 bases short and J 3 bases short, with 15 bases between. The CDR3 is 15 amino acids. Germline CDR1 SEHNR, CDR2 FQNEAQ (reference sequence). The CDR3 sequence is CASSLAGTKLYEQYF. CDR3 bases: TGTGCCAGCAGCTTGGCTGGGACAAAACTCTACGAGCAGTACTTC.

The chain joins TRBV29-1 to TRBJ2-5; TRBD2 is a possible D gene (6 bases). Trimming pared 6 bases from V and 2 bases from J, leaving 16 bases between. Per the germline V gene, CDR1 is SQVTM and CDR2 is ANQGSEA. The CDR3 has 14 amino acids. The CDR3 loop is CSVWSQGGQETQYF. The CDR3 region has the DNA TGCAGCGTCTGGTCTCAAGGAGGGCAAGAGACCCAGTACTTC.

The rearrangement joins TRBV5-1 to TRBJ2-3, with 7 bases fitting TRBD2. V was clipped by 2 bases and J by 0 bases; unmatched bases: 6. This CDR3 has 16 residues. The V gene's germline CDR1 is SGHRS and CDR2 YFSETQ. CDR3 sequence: CASSLISGSSTDTQYF. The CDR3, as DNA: TGCGCCAGCAGCTTAATTAGCGGGTCTAGCACAGATACGCAGTATTTT.

In DNA form, the CDR3 reads TGTGCCAGCAGTTGGAGCGGCGAGCAGTACTTC. This encodes CASSWSGEQYF. The chain is built from TRBV6-6 and TRBJ2-7; D may be TRBD2 (5 bases). Trimming removed 4 bases at V and 6 bases at J, with 7 bases between. The CDR3 consists of 11 residues. Looked up from germline, CDR1 is MNHNY and CDR2 is SVGAGI (reference sequence).

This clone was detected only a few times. The CDR3 sequence: CSVAEGGNEQFF. CDR3 DNA sequence: TGCAGCGTTGCGGAGGGGGGGAATGAGCAGTTCTTC. This chain joins TRBV29-1 and TRBJ2-1, with D tentatively TRBD2 (7 bases). V gave up 4 bases and J gave up 7 bases, with 11 bases separating them. This CDR3 is built from 12 residues. Germline CDR1 is SQVTM and CDR2 is ANQGSEA.

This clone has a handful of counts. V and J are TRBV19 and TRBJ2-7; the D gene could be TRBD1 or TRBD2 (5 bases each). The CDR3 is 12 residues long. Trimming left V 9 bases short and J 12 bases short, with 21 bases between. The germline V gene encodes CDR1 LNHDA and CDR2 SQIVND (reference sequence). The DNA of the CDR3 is TGTGCCAGCCAAAACCGGGACGCCGAGTTGTACTTC. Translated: CASQNRDAELYF.

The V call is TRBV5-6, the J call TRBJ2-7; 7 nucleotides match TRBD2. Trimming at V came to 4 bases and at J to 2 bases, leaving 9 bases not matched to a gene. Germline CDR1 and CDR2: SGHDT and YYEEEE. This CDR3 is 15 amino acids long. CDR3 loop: CASSPGSSGAYEQYF. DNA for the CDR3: TGTGCCAGCAGCCCTGGGTCCAGCGGGGCCTACGAGCAGTACTTC.

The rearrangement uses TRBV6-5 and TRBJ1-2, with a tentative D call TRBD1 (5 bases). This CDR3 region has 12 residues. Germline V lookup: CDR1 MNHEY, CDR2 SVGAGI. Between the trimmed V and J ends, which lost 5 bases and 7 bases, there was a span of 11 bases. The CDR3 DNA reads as TGTGCCAGCAGTCCGCCGGGACGTGGCTACACCTTC. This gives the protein CASSPPGRGYTF.

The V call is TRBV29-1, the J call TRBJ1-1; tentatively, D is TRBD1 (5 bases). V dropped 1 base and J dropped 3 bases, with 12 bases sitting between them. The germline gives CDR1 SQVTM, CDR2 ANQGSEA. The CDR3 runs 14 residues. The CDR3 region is CSVEGLRADTEAFF. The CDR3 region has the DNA TGCAGCGTTGAAGGTCTCAGGGCAGACACTGAAGCTTTCTTT. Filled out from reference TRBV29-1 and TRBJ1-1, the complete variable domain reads SAVISQKPSRDICQRGTSLTIQCQVDSQVTMMFWYRQQPGQSLTLIATANQGSEATYESGFVIDKFPISRPNLTFSTLTVSNMSPEDSSIYLCSVEGLRADTEAFFGQGTRLTVV.

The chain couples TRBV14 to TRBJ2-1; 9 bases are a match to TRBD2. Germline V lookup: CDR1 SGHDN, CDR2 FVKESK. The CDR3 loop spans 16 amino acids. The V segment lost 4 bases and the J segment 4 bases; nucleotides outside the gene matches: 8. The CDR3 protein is CASSRRSGGFYNEQFF. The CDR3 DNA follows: TGTGCCAGCAGCCGACGAAGCGGGGGGTTTTACAATGAGCAGTTCTTC. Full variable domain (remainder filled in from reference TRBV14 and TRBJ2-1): EAGVTQFPSHSVIEKGQTVTLRCDPISGHDNLYWYRRVMGKEIKFLLHFVKESKQDESGMPNNRFLAERTGGTYSTLKVQPAELEDSGVYFCASSRRSGGFYNEQFFGPGTRLTVL.

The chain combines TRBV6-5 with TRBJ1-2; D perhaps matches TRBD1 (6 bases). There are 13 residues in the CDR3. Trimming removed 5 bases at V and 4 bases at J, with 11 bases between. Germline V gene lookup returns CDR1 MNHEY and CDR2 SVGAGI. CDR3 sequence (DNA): TGTGCCAGCAGTCGGGGGGCTGGCTATGGCTACACCTTC. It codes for CASSRGAGYGYTF.

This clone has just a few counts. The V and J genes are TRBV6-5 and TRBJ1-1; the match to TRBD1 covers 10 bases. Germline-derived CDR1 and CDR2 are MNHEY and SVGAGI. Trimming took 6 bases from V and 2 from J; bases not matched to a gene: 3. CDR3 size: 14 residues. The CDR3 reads CASRRQGANTEAFF. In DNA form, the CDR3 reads TGTGCCAGCAGGCGACAGGGGGCAAACACTGAAGCTTTCTTT.

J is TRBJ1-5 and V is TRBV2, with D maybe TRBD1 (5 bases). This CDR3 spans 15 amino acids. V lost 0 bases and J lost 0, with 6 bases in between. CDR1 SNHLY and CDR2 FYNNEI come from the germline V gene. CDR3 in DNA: TGTGCCAGCAGTGAAGCTGGGGGTAGCAATCAGCCCCAGCATTTT. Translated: CASSEAGGSNQPQHF.

The CDR3 protein is CASSLVIRGGQETQYF. CDR3 bases: TGTGCCAGCAGCTTGGTCATCAGAGGGGGGCAAGAGACCCAGTACTTC. V is TRBV5-6 and J is TRBJ2-5; D could derive from TRBD1 or TRBD2 (6 bases each). This CDR3 comprises 16 residues. Germline CDR1 SGHDT, CDR2 YYEEEE. Trimming shortened V by 0 bases and J by 2 bases, and 14 bases separated the two germline ends.

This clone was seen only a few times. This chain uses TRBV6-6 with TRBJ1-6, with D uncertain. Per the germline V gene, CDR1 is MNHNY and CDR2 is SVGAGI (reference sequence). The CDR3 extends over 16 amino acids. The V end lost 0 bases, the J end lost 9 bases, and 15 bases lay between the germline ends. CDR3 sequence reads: CASSYSTAGLSSPLHF. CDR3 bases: TGTGCCAGCAGTTACTCGACGGCGGGCCTAAGTTCACCCCTCCACTTT.